This is a list of T cell receptor beta chains from one sample in a study of Graves' ophthalmopathy and Graves' hyperthyroidism. TCRdb re-derived calls from the multiplex PCR reads in MiXCR, one entry per CDR3 protein. Of around 1,200,000 distinct CDR3 sequences in the sample, roughly two fifths are singletons; the top ten hold more than 9.5%. Material: peripheral blood or thyroid tissue (not recorded which). Receptors originate from an adult man with Graves' hyperthyroidism. CDR3s include the opening cysteine and the closing phenylalanine or tryptophan. A D gene is named only where the DNA matches it firmly. The size of a clone is reported for some rows only, either as once, few or many, or as a class for expanded clones.

D: TRBD2; size: -; V: TRBV7-8; J: TRBJ2-5; CDR3: CASSPSGGDPETQYF; DNA: TGCGCCAGCAGCCCTAGCGGGGGGGACCCGGAGACCCAGTACTTC
D: TRBD1; size: -; V: TRBV3-1; J: TRBJ1-1; CDR3: CASSQDIDRGGAFF; DNA: TGTGCCAGCAGCCAAGATATAGACAGGGGGGGAGCTTTCTTT
D: -; size: few; V: TRBV28; J: TRBJ2-5; CDR3: CASRSSGYQETQYF; DNA: TGTGCCAGCAGATCTTCTGGGTACCAAGAGACCCAGTACTTC
D: TRBD1; size: many; V: TRBV25-1; J: TRBJ2-7; CDR3: CASSDGTVSYEQYF; DNA: TGTGCCAGCAGTGATGGGACAGTCTCCTACGAGCAGTACTTC
D: -; size: few; V: TRBV6-6; J: TRBJ2-7; CDR3: CASSYGPNEQYF; DNA: TGTGCCAGCAGTTACGGCCCGAACGAGCAGTACTTC
D: -; size: -; V: TRBV6-2/TRBV6-3; J: TRBJ1-5; CDR3: CASSRDSHQPQHF; DNA: TGTGCCAGCAGTCGTGACAGTCATCAGCCCCAGCATTTT
D: -; size: few; V: TRBV7-2; J: TRBJ2-3; CDR3: CASSLGRAPQYF; DNA: TGTGCCAGCAGCCTCGGCAGGGCCCCGCAGTATTTT
D: TRBD1; size: many; V: TRBV10-3; J: TRBJ1-2; CDR3: CAISGQGMSGYTF; DNA: TGTGCCATCAGTGGACAGGGAATGAGCGGCTACACCTTC
D: TRBD1; size: -; V: TRBV3-1; J: TRBJ2-7; CDR3: CASSQEDRVEQYF; DNA: TGTGCCAGCAGCCAAGAAGACAGGGTTGAGCAGTACTTC
D: TRBD2; size: -; V: TRBV4-1; J: TRBJ2-7; CDR3: CASSRRGGRALSYEQYF; DNA: TGCGCCAGCAGCCGAAGAGGAGGGAGGGCCCTCTCCTACGAGCAGTACTTC
D: -; size: many; V: TRBV6-1; J: TRBJ1-5; CDR3: CASSPEATQPQHF; DNA: TGTGCCAGCAGCCCCGAGGCCACCCAGCCCCAGCATTTT
D: -; size: -; V: TRBV12-3/TRBV12-4; J: TRBJ2-2; CDR3: CASGNWPGTNTGELFF; DNA: TGTGCCAGCGGGAATTGGCCTGGCACGAACACCGGGGAGCTGTTTTTT
D: -; size: -; V: TRBV7-9; J: TRBJ2-5; CDR3: CASSSAIGIGETQYF; DNA: TGTGCCAGCAGCTCAGCGATTGGGATAGGAGAGACCCAGTACTTC
D: TRBD1; size: many; V: TRBV12-3/TRBV12-4; J: TRBJ2-7; CDR3: CASSYTGTAYEQYF; DNA: TGCGCCAGCAGTTATACCGGGACAGCCTACGAGCAGTACTTC
D: TRBD1; size: many; V: TRBV6-6; J: TRBJ1-5; CDR3: CASSTGANQPQHF; DNA: TGTGCCAGCAGTACAGGGGCCAATCAGCCCCAGCATTTT
D: -; size: many; V: TRBV5-1; J: TRBJ1-3; CDR3: CASSSLSGGNTIYF; DNA: TGCGCCAGCAGCTCTTTGTCGGGAGGAAACACCATATATTTT
D: -; size: many; V: TRBV7-2; J: TRBJ1-1; CDR3: CASSSLQGNTEAFF; DNA: TGTGCCAGCAGCTCTCTCCAGGGGAACACTGAAGCTTTCTTT
D: -; size: -; V: TRBV7-8; J: TRBJ1-2; CDR3: CASSTGTFHGYTF; DNA: TGTGCCAGCAGCACCGGGACGTTCCATGGCTACACCTTC
D: -; size: -; V: TRBV11-2; J: TRBJ2-5; CDR3: CASSRPSGEETQYF; DNA: TGTGCCAGCAGCCGCCCCAGTGGAGAAGAGACCCAGTACTTC
D: -; size: many; V: TRBV6-1; J: TRBJ2-5; CDR3: CAISATQGRGETQYF; DNA: TGTGCCATATCCGCAACCCAGGGGCGAGGGGAGACCCAGTACTTC
D: -; size: few; V: TRBV20-1; J: TRBJ1-2; CDR3: CSARGPRGYTF; DNA: TGCAGTGCTAGAGGTCCCCGTGGCTACACCTTC
D: TRBD1; size: -; V: TRBV13; J: TRBJ2-5; CDR3: CASSLKTGYRETQYF; DNA: TGTGCCAGCAGCTTAAAGACAGGGTATCGGGAGACCCAGTACTTC
D: -; size: many; V: TRBV29-1; J: TRBJ1-3; CDR3: CSVEDRGNTIYF; DNA: TGCAGCGTTGAAGATCGGGGAAACACCATATATTTT
D: -; size: -; V: TRBV25-1; J: TRBJ1-5; CDR3: CASSELPRGGDQPQHF; DNA: TGTGCCAGCAGTGAACTCCCGCGGGGGGGGGACCAGCCCCAGCATTTT
D: -; size: -; V: TRBV29-1; J: TRBJ1-2; CDR3: CSVSQGQLQTTGYTF; DNA: TGCAGCGTTAGTCAGGGGCAGCTCCAAACGACTGGCTACACCTTC
D: TRBD2; size: -; V: TRBV20-1; J: TRBJ2-3; CDR3: CSARPSSGSHDTQYF; DNA: TGCAGTGCTAGACCTTCTAGCGGGAGTCACGATACGCAGTATTTT
D: TRBD1; size: -; V: TRBV15; J: TRBJ1-2; CDR3: CATSSGDRVNYGYTF; DNA: TGTGCCACCAGCAGCGGCGACAGGGTGAACTATGGCTACACCTTC
D: TRBD1; size: -; V: TRBV29-1; J: TRBJ1-5; CDR3: CSSRTGSNQPQHF; DNA: TGCAGCAGCAGGACAGGGTCCAATCAGCCCCAGCATTTT
D: TRBD2; size: -; V: TRBV15; J: TRBJ2-1; CDR3: CATSLRTSGGEQFF; DNA: TGTGCCACCAGCTTACGGACTAGCGGGGGGGAGCAGTTCTTC
D: -; size: few; V: TRBV4-1; J: TRBJ2-5; CDR3: CASSQEWVRGETQYF; DNA: TGCGCCAGCAGCCAAGAATGGGTCCGGGGAGAGACCCAGTACTTC
D: -; size: many; V: TRBV19; J: TRBJ1-1; CDR3: CASSRGWNTEAFF; DNA: TGTGCCAGTAGTAGAGGGTGGAACACTGAAGCTTTCTTT
D: -; size: -; V: TRBV24-1; J: TRBJ1-3; CDR3: CATSDSRTSGNTIYF; DNA: TGTGCCACCAGTGATTCTCGGACCTCTGGAAACACCATATATTTT
D: TRBD1; size: -; V: TRBV7-9; J: TRBJ2-5; CDR3: CASSLGDRGLGETQYF; DNA: TGTGCCAGCAGCTTGGGGGACAGGGGGCTGGGGGAGACCCAGTACTTC
D: TRBD1; size: few; V: TRBV20-1; J: TRBJ2-2; CDR3: CSAEQGNVAGELFF; DNA: TGCAGTGCGGAACAGGGGAATGTGGCCGGGGAGCTGTTTTTT
D: TRBD2; size: many; V: TRBV7-8; J: TRBJ2-7; CDR3: CASSPGLAGALWVYEQYF; DNA: TGTGCCAGCAGCCCGGGACTAGCGGGAGCCCTGTGGGTCTACGAGCAGTACTTC
D: TRBD1; size: many; V: TRBV2; J: TRBJ1-5; CDR3: CASSVDRGIDQPQHF; DNA: TGTGCCAGCAGTGTTGACAGGGGGATAGATCAGCCCCAGCATTTT
D: -; size: many; V: TRBV6-2/TRBV6-3; J: TRBJ1-5; CDR3: CASSYRAAQPQHF; DNA: TGTGCCAGCAGTTACAGGGCGGCTCAGCCCCAGCATTTT
D: TRBD1; size: -; V: TRBV10-3; J: TRBJ2-2; CDR3: CASSRDSLPANTGELFF; DNA: TGTGCCAGCAGTCGGGACAGCCTGCCGGCGAACACCGGGGAGCTGTTTTTT
D: -; size: many; V: TRBV5-6; J: TRBJ1-1; CDR3: CASSLERGEAFF; DNA: TGTGCCAGCAGCTTGGAGCGAGGGGAAGCTTTCTTT
D: -; size: many; V: TRBV10-3; J: TRBJ2-7; CDR3: CAIKGTGTTYEQYF; DNA: TGTGCCATCAAGGGGACCGGAACGACCTACGAGCAGTACTTC
D: -; size: few; V: TRBV20-1; J: TRBJ1-1; CDR3: CRTTRGTEAFF; DNA: TGCAGGACTACGAGGGGCACTGAAGCTTTCTTT
D: -; size: few; V: TRBV9; J: TRBJ1-6; CDR3: CASSTGPRSSYNSPLHF; DNA: TGTGCCAGCAGCACAGGGCCGAGGAGCTCCTATAATTCACCCCTCCACTTT
D: TRBD2; size: few; V: TRBV20-1; J: TRBJ2-5; CDR3: CSARAPLAGGPMGETQYF; DNA: TGCAGTGCTAGGGCCCCACTAGCGGGAGGGCCTATGGGAGAGACCCAGTACTTC
D: -; size: -; V: TRBV2; J: TRBJ2-1; CDR3: CASRGSNEQFF; DNA: TGTGCCAGCAGAGGTAGCAATGAGCAGTTCTTC
D: -; size: -; V: TRBV29-1; J: TRBJ2-5; CDR3: CSCEEGETQYF; DNA: TGCAGCTGCGAGGAGGGGGAGACCCAGTACTTC
D: TRBD1; size: many; V: TRBV2; J: TRBJ1-2; CDR3: CASTLGAGGRYGYTF; DNA: TGTGCCAGCACTCTAGGGGCAGGGGGCCGCTATGGCTACACCTTC
D: -; size: many; V: TRBV4-1; J: TRBJ1-2; CDR3: CASSLRDGQNYGYTF; DNA: TGCGCCAGCAGCCTTCGCGACGGACAGAACTATGGCTACACCTTC
D: -; size: many; V: TRBV14; J: TRBJ1-4; CDR3: CASSQEQGYGEKLFF; DNA: TGTGCCAGCAGCCAAGAGCAGGGTTACGGTGAAAAACTGTTTTTT
D: -; size: -; V: TRBV16; J: TRBJ1-5; CDR3: CASSLAGGPGSSNQPQHF; DNA: TGTGCCAGCAGTTTAGCGGGGGGACCGGGGTCTAGCAATCAGCCCCAGCATTTT
D: TRBD1; size: many; V: TRBV7-9; J: TRBJ1-2; CDR3: CASSSGTGPFYGYTF; DNA: TGTGCCAGCAGCTCCGGGACAGGACCATTCTATGGCTACACCTTC
D: -; size: -; V: TRBV29-1; J: TRBJ1-5; CDR3: CSVGQGSSNQPQHF; DNA: TGCAGCGTTGGCCAAGGGAGTAGCAATCAGCCCCAGCATTTT
D: -; size: -; V: TRBV10-3; J: TRBJ1-2; CDR3: CAISGRESAGYTF; DNA: TGTGCCATCAGTGGTCGGGAGTCGGCGGGCTACACCTTC
D: -; size: few; V: TRBV7-2; J: TRBJ2-5; CDR3: CASSFQGGQETQYF; DNA: TGTGCCAGCAGCTTCCAGGGGGGGCAAGAGACCCAGTACTTC
D: TRBD1; size: -; V: TRBV7-6; J: TRBJ1-3; CDR3: CASSGTETGSGNTIYF; DNA: TGTGCCAGCAGCGGCACCGAGACAGGGTCCGGAAACACCATATATTTT
D: -; size: -; V: TRBV5-4; J: TRBJ1-2; CDR3: CASSTRRQSNGYTF; DNA: TGTGCCAGCAGCACAAGACGACAGTCGAATGGCTACACCTTC
D: -; size: few; V: TRBV9; J: TRBJ1-2; CDR3: CASSPRIGISLMDGYTF; DNA: TGTGCCAGCAGCCCCCGGATCGGGATCTCCTTGATGGATGGCTACACCTTC
D: -; size: -; V: TRBV7-8; J: TRBJ2-2; CDR3: CASSFLDTTGELFF; DNA: TGTGCCAGCAGCTTTTTGGACACCACCGGGGAGCTGTTTTTT